One sample yielded the 14 T cell receptor beta chains listed below, sequenced in a study of control samples from healthy donors and cancer patients. TCRdb's copy holds only in-frame clones and misses some; the assay was immunoSEQ multiplex PCR. The sample carries roughly 76,000 clones, 90% to 95% recorded once. The specimen sequenced was blood. The receptors shown here come from a woman aged 40-49 years in good health.

The rearrangement joins TRBV5-1 to TRBJ2-3; TRBD1 matches 7 bases. After removal of 5 bases from V and 2 bases from J, the junction contained 5 bases not matched to a gene. Germline loops: CDR1 SGHRS, CDR2 YFSETQ. This CDR3 spans 14 amino acids. DNA of the CDR3: TGCGCCAGCAGATTTGACAGGGTCACAGATACGCAGTATTTT. It encodes CASRFDRVTDTQYF. Full variable domain (remainder filled in from reference TRBV5-1 and TRBJ2-3): KAGVTQTPRYLIKTRGQQVTLSCSPISGHRSVSWYQQTPGQGLQFLFEYFSETQRNKGNFPGRFSGRQFSNSRSEMNVSTLELGDSALYLCASRFDRVTDTQYFGPGTRLTVL.

This clone was seen only once. The J gene is TRBJ1-5, the V gene TRBV4-2; 7 bases are a match to TRBD1. The CDR3 runs to 15 residues. J lost 6 bases, V lost 3 bases, and 8 bases had no gene match. CDR1 and CDR2 from the germline V gene are LGHNA and YNFKEQ. CDR3 nucleotides: TGTGCCAGCAGCCAGGACCTGACAGGGCTTCAGCCCCAGCATTTT. The encoded protein is CASSQDLTGLQPQHF.

V gene TRBV28 combines with J gene TRBJ1-2; 8 bases are a match to TRBD1. The CDR3 is 16 amino acids. The junction had 15 bases not matched to a gene; V was cut back by 8 bases and J by 4 bases. Germline CDR1 MDHEN, CDR2 SYDVKM. This CDR3 is CASLGQGSGLGYGYTF. CDR3 coding DNA: TGTGCCAGCCTAGGACAGGGAAGCGGCCTTGGCTATGGCTACACCTTC.

The chain joins TRBV7-8 to TRBJ2-7; the match to TRBD2 covers 9 bases. Germline lookup yields CDR1 SGHVS and CDR2 FQNEAQ. Trimming took 1 base from V and 5 from J; bases not matched to a gene: 12. CDR3 length: 17 residues. Written as DNA, the CDR3 is TGTGCCAGCAGCTTAGGTCCTACGGGACTAGCAATCCACGAGCAGTACTTC. Translation gives CASSLGPTGLAIHEQYF.

The V call is TRBV25-1, the J call TRBJ2-7, with D perhaps TRBD1 (6 bases). The germline V and J ends were trimmed by 6 bases and 7 bases, with 22 bases remaining between them. Germline CDR1 MGHDK, CDR2 SYGVNS. The CDR3 contains 15 residues. In DNA, the CDR3 is TGTGCCAGCAGCCCCGGTGGGGGCGGATCTTCAGAGCAGTACTTC. Its translation: CASSPGGGGSSEQYF.

The chain uses TRBV9 and TRBJ2-5, with no clear D. Trimming took off 0 bases at V and 2 bases at J, with 2 bases between the two ends. This CDR3 region has 12 residues. Germline V lookup: CDR1 SGDLS, CDR2 YYNGEE. The CDR3 sequence: CASSVEQETQYF. The CDR3 region has the DNA TGTGCCAGCAGCGTAGAGCAAGAGACCCAGTACTTC.

The rearrangement uses TRBV5-1 and TRBJ1-1; 7 nucleotides line up with TRBD1. CDR3 size: 15 residues. Trimming removed 4 bases from V and 0 bases from J; junction bases left unmatched: 6. In germline, CDR1 is SGHRS, CDR2 YFSETQ. CDR3 sequence (DNA): TGCGCCAGCAGCGCCCAGGGACAGTTGAACACTGAAGCTTTCTTT. This encodes CASSAQGQLNTEAFF. Looking up the rest from reference TRBV5-1 and TRBJ1-1 gives the full variable domain: KAGVTQTPRYLIKTRGQQVTLSCSPISGHRSVSWYQQTPGQGLQFLFEYFSETQRNKGNFPGRFSGRQFSNSRSEMNVSTLELGDSALYLCASSAQGQLNTEAFFGQGTRLTVV.

The CDR3 DNA reads TGTGCCAGCAGCTACCGGGCCTATAGCTACGAGCAGTACTTC. It translates to CASSYRAYSYEQYF. The genes are TRBV6-5 and TRBJ2-7; D is undetermined. The CDR3 has 14 residues. Germline CDR1 is MNHEY and CDR2 is SVGAGI. V lost 6 bases, J lost 3 bases, and 15 bases lay in between.

The chain joins TRBV19 to TRBJ2-1, with D possibly TRBD2 on 8 matching bases. Germline V gene sequence: CDR1 LNHDA, CDR2 SQIVND (reference sequence). The CDR3 has 19 amino acids. Trimming took off 6 bases at V and 3 bases at J, with 27 bases between the two ends. In DNA form, the CDR3 reads TGTGCCAGTAGCCTCCGGGACAGATCCGGGACTAGACGCTACAATGAGCAGTTCTTC. Protein: CASSLRDRSGTRRYNEQFF.

V usage is TRBV29-1 and J usage is TRBJ1-1; a weak D match, TRBD1 (5 bases). CDR3 length: 13 amino acids. CDR1 and CDR2 (germline): SQVTM, ANQGSEA. V was clipped by 5 bases and J by 6 bases, with 16 bases between them. Written as DNA, the CDR3 is TGCAGCGTTCGGGGGTGGGGGGACGCTGAAGCTTTCTTT. It is translated as CSVRGWGDAEAFF.

The count of this clone is one. This chain joins TRBV6-2 or TRBV6-3 and TRBJ2-2; D is undetermined. CDR1 is MNHEY and CDR2 is SVGEGT in the germline V gene. The CDR3 extends over 14 amino acids. With 0 bases removed from V and 2 bases from J, the gap between germline ends came to 4 bases. CDR3 loop: CASSYSDNTGELFF. The CDR3 DNA is TGTGCCAGCAGTTACTCAGACAACACCGGGGAGCTGTTTTTT.

The V gene is TRBV24-1, the J gene TRBJ2-2; D remains unclear. The germline V and J ends were trimmed by 10 bases and 8 bases, with 10 bases remaining between them. CDR1 KGHDR and CDR2 SFDVKD come from the germline V gene. The CDR3 loop spans 11 amino acids. The chain's CDR3 is CATRSTGELFF. For the CDR3, the DNA is TGTGCCACTAGATCAACAGGGGAGCTGTTTTTT.

The V gene is TRBV18, the J gene TRBJ2-2, with D uncertain. The germline gives CDR1 KGHSH, CDR2 LQKENI. The CDR3 consists of 14 residues. The V end lost 3 bases, the J end lost 5 bases, and 10 bases lay between the germline ends. This CDR3 reads CASSPPAQTGELFF. The DNA of the CDR3 is TGTGCCAGCTCACCTCCCGCCCAAACCGGGGAGCTGTTTTTT. Complete variable domain (other parts from reference TRBV18 and TRBJ2-2): NAGVMQNPRHLVRRRGQEARLRCSPMKGHSHVYWYRQLPEEGLKFMVYLQKENIIDESGMPKERFSAEFPKEGPSILRIQQVVRGDSAAYFCASSPPAQTGELFFGEGSRLTVL.

The V gene is TRBV6-5, the J gene TRBJ1-2, with a possible D match to TRBD1 (6 bases). V gave up 2 bases and J gave up 8 bases, with 12 bases separating them. The CDR3 contains 13 residues. Germline V gene lookup returns CDR1 MNHEY and CDR2 SVGAGI. CDR3 amino acids: CASSYGWGRGYTF. Here the CDR3 DNA reads TGTGCCAGCAGTTACGGTTGGGGGCGAGGCTACACCTTC.